This T cell receptor (beta chain) was sequenced for a study of neoadjuvant nivolumab and ipilimumab in lung cancer. Profiling relied on immunoSEQ multiplex PCR, and the TCRdb table lists in-frame clones only, not all of them. The sample lists approximately 8,400 clones, more than 75% occurring once. Germline V gives CDR1 MGHDK, CDR2 SYGVNS. Trimming cost V 7 bases and J 7 bases; bases outside gene matches: 7. The CDR3 contains 14 residues. This clone was observed once. Specimen: adjacent normal lung tissue, collected after neoadjuvant nivolumab, alone or with ipilimumab, at or shortly before surgery. This TCR came from an adult with non-small cell lung cancer. This rearrangement joins TRBV25-1 to TRBJ1-4, with 9 bases fitting TRBD1. The CDR3 DNA reads TGTGCCAGCACCTCCGGGACAGGGTTTGAAAAACTGTTTTTT. It encodes CASTSGTGFEKLFF.